The sequence of this T cell receptor (beta chain) was determined in a study of technical replicates of blood from a few donors. The protocol was immunoSEQ multiplex PCR, while the TCRdb copy is restricted to in-frame clones and leaves out a portion. The table has 50,000 to 70,000 clones, about 95% seen once. Trimming cost V 7 bases and J 4 bases; bases outside gene matches: 14. The CDR3 has 16 amino acids. CDR1 is SGHDT and CDR2 is YYEEEE in the germline V gene. This chain joins TRBV5-6 and TRBJ1-5, with TRBD1 matching over 7 bases. The clonotype was recovered from a human donor in good health. Some clones in this sample may be carry-over from other donors' samples. Sequenced sample: PBMCs. CDR3 amino acids: CASGRYGDSQNQPQHF. CDR3 sequence (DNA): TGTGCCAGCGGTAGGTATGGGGACAGCCAAAATCAGCCCCAGCATTTT.